Listed below are T cell receptor beta chains from one sample, sequenced in a study of T-cell memory formation after mild COVID-19. TCRdb passed the 5' RACE reads through MiXCR, listing each CDR3 protein once. Of a few hundred thousand distinct CDR3 sequences in the sample, under 25% are singletons; the top ten hold around 12%. The sequencing sample was made of PBMCs or a T cell subset sorted from them (not recorded which). The receptors come from an adult woman who had mild COVID-19 (a few samples of this study predate the infection). Cell type and time point are not known. The CDR3 runs from the conserved cysteine through the conserved F or W. The order of the fields is J gene, clone size, V gene, D gene, CDR3 DNA, CDR3 protein. D genes are given only for firm matches. Expanded clones get a size class; other rows say once, few or many, or leave the size out.

TRBJ2-1	-	TRBV5-1	TRBD1	TGCGCCAGCCGAATGACAGGGAGCTACAATGAGCAGTTCTTC	CASRMTGSYNEQFF
TRBJ2-1	few	TRBV6-5	-	TGTGCCAGCAGCCAAAGTTCCGGGGGGCACAATGAGCAGTTCTTC	CASSQSSGGHNEQFF
TRBJ1-1	-	TRBV20-1	-	TGCAGTGCTAGACTGGGGGGGGGACACATGAACACTGAAGCTTTCTTT	CSARLGGGHMNTEAFF
TRBJ1-5	few	TRBV4-1	-	TGCGCCAGCAGCCAAGATACAAGTCAGCCCCAGCATTTT	CASSQDTSQPQHF
TRBJ2-1	-	TRBV7-2	TRBD1	TGTGCCAGCAGACAGGACAGGGCCGGAGAGCAGTTCTTC	CASRQDRAGEQFF
TRBJ2-4	few	TRBV7-2	-	TGTGCCAGCAGCTTAAATATGGTTGGCATTCAGTACTTC	CASSLNMVGIQYF
TRBJ2-6	many	TRBV15	-	TGTGCCACCAGCAGAGAGGGTATGGGCTCTGGGGCCAACGTCCTGACTTTC	CATSREGMGSGANVLTF
TRBJ1-6	few	TRBV7-2	-	TGTGCCAGCAGCTTCGGACAGTCTTATAATTCACCCCTCCACTTT	CASSFGQSYNSPLHF
TRBJ2-7	-	TRBV29-1	TRBD1	TGCAGCGTTGCGGGACAGGGTAATCGCGAGCAGTACTTC	CSVAGQGNREQYF
TRBJ2-2	-	TRBV9	-	TGTGCCAGCAGCCCCCCCTCGGCTGGACCCGGGGAGCTGTTTTTT	CASSPPSAGPGELFF
TRBJ1-2	few	TRBV7-9	-	TGTGCCAGCTCCGAGGACGGGTCCTATGGCCGAGGCTACACCTTC	CASSEDGSYGRGYTF
TRBJ2-7	few	TRBV19	TRBD1	TGTGCCAGTAGTCCGGGACAGGGAGGGATATACGAGCAGTACTTC	CASSPGQGGIYEQYF
TRBJ2-3	-	TRBV15	TRBD2	TGTGCCACCAGCGGGTTGCTAGCGGGGACGTCAGATACGCAGTATTTT	CATSGLLAGTSDTQYF
TRBJ2-5	-	TRBV10-3	-	TGTGCCATCAGTGAGTTGGGTGAGACCCAGTACTTC	CAISELGETQYF
TRBJ2-7	few	TRBV30	TRBD1	TGTGCCTGGAAAAATTTCGGGACAGGGGTCTACGAGCAGTACTTC	CAWKNFGTGVYEQYF
TRBJ2-5	many	TRBV29-1	TRBD1	TGCAGCGTCGGGACAGGTCTTGGAGAGACCCAGTACTTC	CSVGTGLGETQYF
TRBJ2-1	-	TRBV7-9	-	TGTGCCAGCAGCTTAGTAGAGGTGGGACGGGGTTCCAATGAGCAGTTCTTC	CASSLVEVGRGSNEQFF
TRBJ2-1	-	TRBV7-3	TRBD2	TGTGCCAGCAGCTTAACGGGGACTAGCGGGACCAACGGCGGTGAGCAGTTCTTC	CASSLTGTSGTNGGEQFF
TRBJ2-1	many	TRBV7-2	-	TGTGCCAGCAGCTTAGCTCAGGGTGCCTACAATGAGCAGTTCTTC	CASSLAQGAYNEQFF
TRBJ1-4	-	TRBV9	-	TGTGCCAGCAGCGTACAGGGTGTAAATGAAAAACTGTTTTTT	CASSVQGVNEKLFF
TRBJ2-7	-	TRBV11-3	-	TGTGCCAGCAGCTTTCAGGGCGACGAGCAGTACTTC	CASSFQGDEQYF
TRBJ1-2	few	TRBV18	-	TGTGCCAGCTCACCGCGACAGGTAGACAGTTATGGCTACACCTTC	CASSPRQVDSYGYTF
TRBJ2-5	-	TRBV7-2	-	TGTGCCAGCAGCTTAGCCCCCACAGGGCAAGAGACCCAGTACTTC	CASSLAPTGQETQYF
TRBJ1-6	few	TRBV7-2	-	TGTGCCAGCAGCTTAGACAGCACCTATAATTCACCCCTCCACTTT	CASSLDSTYNSPLHF
TRBJ1-1	few	TRBV20-1	-	TGCAGTGCTAAGGACGGGAGTGGGGACACTGAAGCTTTCTTT	CSAKDGSGDTEAFF
TRBJ2-5	many	TRBV5-1	-	TGCGCCAGCAGCTATCAGGCGCAGGGGACCCAAGAGACCCAGTACTTC	CASSYQAQGTQETQYF
TRBJ1-1	-	TRBV5-1	-	TGCGCCAGCAGCGTACGCACAATAAACACTGAAGCTTTCTTT	CASSVRTINTEAFF
TRBJ2-1	-	TRBV7-3	-	TGTGCCAGCAGCTTATTCTCAGGGCTTAATGAGCAGTTCTTC	CASSLFSGLNEQFF
TRBJ2-3	-	TRBV25-1	TRBD1	TGTGCCAGCAGTGCCGTTACAGGGGGTTCAGATACGCAGTATTTT	CASSAVTGGSDTQYF
TRBJ1-2	-	TRBV7-9	-	TGTGCCAGCAGCTTAGTCGGTTGGACAGCACACCAAATGTATGGCTACACCTTC	CASSLVGWTAHQMYGYTF
TRBJ2-7	many	TRBV12-3/TRBV12-4	TRBD2	TGTGCCAGCAGTCCCCGGACTAGCGGCTCCTACGAGCAGTACTTC	CASSPRTSGSYEQYF
TRBJ1-6	few	TRBV28	-	TGTGCCAGCAGTTTATTGTGGGGAGGGGGTAATTCACCCCTCCACTTT	CASSLLWGGGNSPLHF
TRBJ2-5	-	TRBV9	TRBD2	TGTGCCAGCAGCGTAGGTCTAGCGGGAAAAGAGACCCAGTACTTC	CASSVGLAGKETQYF
TRBJ2-7	few	TRBV27	-	TGTGCCAGCAGTTTAACTGGGGGCTCTCTGTTCCTCTACGAGCAGTACTTC	CASSLTGGSLFLYEQYF
TRBJ1-1	few	TRBV29-1	TRBD1	TGCAGCGTCGCCGGGACAGGGAGGAACACTGAAGCTTTCTTT	CSVAGTGRNTEAFF
TRBJ1-6	-	TRBV20-1	TRBD1	TGCAGTGCTAGAGCCGCCCGGGACAGGGGCGAACGTTCACCCCTCCACTTT	CSARAARDRGERSPLHF
TRBJ2-7	-	TRBV7-9	TRBD1	TGTGCCAGCAGCTTAGGTGAGACAGGGTCAAGGGGCGAGCAGTACTTC	CASSLGETGSRGEQYF
TRBJ2-3	-	TRBV9	-	TGTGCCAGCAGCGGGCTAGACCGCACAGATACGCAGTATTTT	CASSGLDRTDTQYF
TRBJ1-4	-	TRBV11-2	TRBD1	TGTGCCAGCAGCACCTCGGACAGGGCCCCTAATGAAAAACTGTTTTTT	CASSTSDRAPNEKLFF
TRBJ1-1	-	TRBV7-9	TRBD1	TGTGCCAGCAGCTTAGGCTGGGACAGGGGGCATCCTGAAGCTTTCTTT	CASSLGWDRGHPEAFF
TRBJ1-1	-	TRBV4-1	-	TGCGCCAGCAGCCAAGACCCGGACCTGAACACTGAAGCTTTCTTT	CASSQDPDLNTEAFF
TRBJ2-2	-	TRBV12-3/TRBV12-4	-	TGTGCCAGCAGTTTATATCCCGGGGAGCTGTTTTTT	CASSLYPGELFF
TRBJ2-5	-	TRBV7-9	TRBD2	TGTGCCAGCAGCTTAACTAGCGCCGGCGGGGAGACCCAGTACTTC	CASSLTSAGGETQYF
TRBJ1-5	many	TRBV10-3	-	TGTGCCACCAGTGGGGGGCGGGAGCCCCAGCATTTT	CATSGGREPQHF